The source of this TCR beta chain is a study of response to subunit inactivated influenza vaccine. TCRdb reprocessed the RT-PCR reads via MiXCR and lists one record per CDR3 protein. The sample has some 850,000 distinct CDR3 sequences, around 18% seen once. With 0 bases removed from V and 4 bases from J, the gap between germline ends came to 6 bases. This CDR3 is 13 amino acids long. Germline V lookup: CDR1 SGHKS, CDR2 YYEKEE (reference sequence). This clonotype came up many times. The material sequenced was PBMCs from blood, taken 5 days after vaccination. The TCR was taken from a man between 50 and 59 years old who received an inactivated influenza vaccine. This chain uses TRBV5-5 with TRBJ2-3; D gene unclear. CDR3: CASSLGVPDTQYF. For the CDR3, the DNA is TGTGCCAGCAGCTTGGGGGTTCCAGATACGCAGTATTTT.